This T cell receptor beta chain was sequenced during a study of blood T cell repertoires in COVID-19. Study details: The origin of the acute and convalescent COVID-19 samples was the United States, Italy and Spain.

Germline-derived CDR1 and CDR2 are LGHDT and YNNKEL (reference sequence). The CDR3 consists of 17 residues. The J segment lost 0 bases and the V segment lost 4 bases, leaving 7 bases of the junction unmatched. Repertoires were generated with immunoSEQ multiplex PCR, while TCRdb's copy carries only in-frame clones and drops some. The repertoire holds 150,000 to 180,000 clones, with 75% to 85% as singletons. The gene calls are TRBV3-1 (or the pseudogene TRBV3-2) and TRBJ1-3; 9 bases agree with TRBD1. Specimen: peripheral blood. This sequence originates from an older woman with COVID-19, enrolled during active disease. The DNA for the CDR3 is TGTGCCAGCAGCCTTGGGACAGGGAGGGGCTCTGGAAACACCATATATTTT. This gives the protein CASSLGTGRGSGNTIYF.